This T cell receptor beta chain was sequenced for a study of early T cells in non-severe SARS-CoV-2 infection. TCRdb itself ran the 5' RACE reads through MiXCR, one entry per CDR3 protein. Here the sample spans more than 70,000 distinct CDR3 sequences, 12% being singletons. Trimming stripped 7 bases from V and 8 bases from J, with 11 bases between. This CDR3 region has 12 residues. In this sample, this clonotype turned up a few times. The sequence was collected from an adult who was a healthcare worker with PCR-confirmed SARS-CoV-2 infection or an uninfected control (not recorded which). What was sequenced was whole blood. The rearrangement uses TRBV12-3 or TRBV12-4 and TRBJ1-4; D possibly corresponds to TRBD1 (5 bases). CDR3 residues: CASTRGGEKLFF. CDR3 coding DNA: TGTGCCAGCACGAGGGGTGGAGAAAAACTGTTTTTT.